Following are 7 T cell receptor beta chains from one sample sequenced in a study of cytomegalovirus exposure and HLA in healthy donors. 13 Jbeta primers and 60 Vbeta primers were used for the PCR. Profiled with immunoSEQ multiplex PCR; TCRdb holds only in-frame clones, not every one. The table has approximately 180,000 clones, 77% seen once. Material: PBMCs. The receptors shown here come from a woman in her sixties or seventies in good health and CMV-seropositive.

The chain uses TRBV7-2 and TRBJ1-4; possibly TRBD1 for D (6 bases). V was pared by 5 bases and J by 4 bases, with 14 bases between. The length of the CDR3 is 15 residues. CDR1 is SGHTA, CDR2 FQGNSA, per germline. CDR3 nucleotides: TGTGCCAGCAGCACCTCAGGGGCGATTAATGAAAAACTGTTTTTT. This encodes CASSTSGAINEKLFF.

This chain links TRBV7-6 with TRBJ2-5; possibly TRBD1 for D (5 bases). Looked up from germline, CDR1 is SGHVS and CDR2 is FNYEAQ. The V end lost 1 base, the J end lost 5 bases, and 11 bases lay between the germline ends. This CDR3 has 14 residues. Written as DNA, the CDR3 is TGTGCCAGCAGCTTAGGGCAGGGAAAGGAGACCCAGTACTTC. It yields the protein CASSLGQGKETQYF.

The genes are TRBV29-1 and TRBJ1-4; 9 bases are a match to TRBD1. This CDR3 is built from 12 residues. V dropped 2 bases and J dropped 10; count of bases not matched to a gene: 2. Germline CDR1 is SQVTM and CDR2 is ANQGSEA. CDR3 bases: TGCAGCGTTGAATCGGACAGGGGAAAACTGTTTTTT. This gives the protein CSVESDRGKLFF.

J is TRBJ2-7 and V is TRBV5-6; the match to TRBD2 covers 8 bases. V shed 0 bases and J 7 bases; nucleotides not matched to a gene: 3. The CDR3 extends over 13 amino acids. Germline lookup yields CDR1 SGHDT and CDR2 YYEEEE. The CDR3, as DNA: TGTGCCAGCAGCTTGGGCGTAGCGGGAGAGCAGTACTTC. It codes for CASSLGVAGEQYF.

This chain joins TRBV6-1 and TRBJ1-3; no definite D call. In germline, CDR1 is MNHNS, CDR2 SASEGT. V was pared by 4 bases and J by 9 bases, with 10 bases between. This CDR3 region has 12 residues. In DNA, the CDR3 is TGTGCCAGCAGTGCCGGAGATCGCACCATATATTTT. The encoded protein is CASSAGDRTIYF.

This clone was detected a few times. This chain connects TRBV7-2 to TRBJ1-1; D not certain. CDR1 is SGHTA and CDR2 is FQGNSA in the germline V gene. CDR3 length: 13 amino acids. V was shortened by 2 bases and J by 2 bases, with 6 bases between the two germline ends. As DNA, the CDR3 is TGTGCCAGCAGCTTATCAGGTAACACTGAAGCTTTCTTT. Translated, it gives CASSLSGNTEAFF.

V is TRBV5-4 and J is TRBJ2-7, with TRBD1 identical over 8 bases. This CDR3 has 14 amino acids. Germline CDR1 and CDR2: SGHNT and YYREEE (reference sequence). V lost 6 bases to trimming and J lost 3 bases; unmatched junction nucleotides: 8. CDR3: CASTPGQGVYEQYF. The CDR3 nucleotides read TGTGCCAGCACGCCAGGACAGGGAGTCTACGAGCAGTACTTC.